The TCR beta chain under discussion was sequenced for a study of blood T cell repertoires in COVID-19. The overall study: There were acute and convalescent COVID-19 samples, and they came from the United States, Italy and Spain.

Germline V gene lookup returns CDR1 SGDLS and CDR2 YYNGEE. This CDR3 is 19 amino acids long. V was shortened by 3 bases and J by 2 bases, with 25 bases between the two germline ends. Assay: immunoSEQ multiplex PCR; the TCRdb copy retains only in-frame clones and omits some. Of over 75,000 clones in the sample, roughly four fifths were seen once. What was sequenced was peripheral blood. This clonotype was sampled from a woman of 80 years or more with acute or convalescent COVID-19. The chain links TRBV9 to TRBJ2-3, with a tentative D call TRBD2 (6 bases). The DNA for the CDR3 is TGTGCCAGCAGCGCCCCTCGTAGTGCGGGACCGAGGGTCACAGATACGCAGTATTTT. This sequence encodes CASSAPRSAGPRVTDTQYF.